This T cell receptor beta chain was retrieved from a study of blood T cell repertoires in COVID-19. The ends lost 11 bases at V and 6 bases at J; junction bases unmatched: 13. CDR1 and CDR2 from the germline V gene are LNHDA and SQIVND (reference sequence). This CDR3 spans 15 amino acids. The table came from immunoSEQ multiplex PCR; TCRdb's copy has only in-frame clones and leaves some out. The table includes some 47,000 clones, 87% detected once. The source material was peripheral blood. This TCR derives from a woman older than 75 in a cohort sampled during active or convalescent COVID-19. The rearrangement links TRBV19 to TRBJ2-2; 9 bases line up with TRBD1. The CDR3 DNA sequence: TGTGCCCCTCGAGCCGGGACAGGGTTACCCGGGGAGCTGTTTTTT. It codes for CAPRAGTGLPGELFF. The whole variable domain, filled in from reference TRBV19 and TRBJ2-2, reads DGGITQSPKYLFRKEGQNVTLSCEQNLNHDAMYWYRQDPGQGLRLIYYSQIVNDFQKGDIAEGYSVSREKKESFPLTVTSAQKNPTAFYLCAPRAGTGLPGELFFGEGSRLTVL.